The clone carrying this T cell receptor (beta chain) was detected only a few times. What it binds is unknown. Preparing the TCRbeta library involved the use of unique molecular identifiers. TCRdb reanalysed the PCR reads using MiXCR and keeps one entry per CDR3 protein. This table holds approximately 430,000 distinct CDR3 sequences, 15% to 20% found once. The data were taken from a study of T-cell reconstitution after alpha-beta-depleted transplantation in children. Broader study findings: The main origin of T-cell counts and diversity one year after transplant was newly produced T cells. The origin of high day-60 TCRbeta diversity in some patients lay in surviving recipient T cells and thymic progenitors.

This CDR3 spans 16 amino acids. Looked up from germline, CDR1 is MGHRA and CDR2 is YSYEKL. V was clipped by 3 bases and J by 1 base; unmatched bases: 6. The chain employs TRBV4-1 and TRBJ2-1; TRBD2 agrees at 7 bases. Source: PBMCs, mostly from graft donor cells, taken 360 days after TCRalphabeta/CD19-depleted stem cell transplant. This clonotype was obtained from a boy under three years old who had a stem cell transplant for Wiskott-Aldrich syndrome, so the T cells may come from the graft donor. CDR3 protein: CASSHRTGGSYNEQFF. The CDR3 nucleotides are TGCGCCAGCAGCCACCGAACGGGGGGTTCCTACAATGAGCAGTTCTTC.